This T cell receptor (beta chain) was sequenced for a study of shared clonotypes between healthy human individuals. The method was immunoSEQ multiplex PCR; TCRdb's version includes in-frame clones alone and lacks a portion of them. The sample includes about 2.2 million clones, 90% to 95% of them seen just once. Notes on the study in general: Shared clonotypes across all four donors exceeded non-shared ones in generation probability.

Concerning this clone itself: Its antigen remains unidentified.

Positive CCR7 selection of CD45RO-negative cells yielded the naive CD8 cells, and terminally differentiated effector memory CD45RA+ cells were excluded. Nashville, Tennessee was home to all donors, each a Caucasian adult. Trimming stripped 0 bases from V and 1 base from J, with 11 bases between. The CDR3 has 16 amino acids. The germline CDR1 and CDR2 sequences are SGHVS and FQNEAQ. The chain recombines TRBV7-8 with TRBJ2-3; a possible D gene is TRBD2 (6 bases). The source is a man younger than 30 in good health. Some clones in this sample may be carry-over from other donors' samples. Sequenced sample: naive CD8+ T cells from PBMCs. The CDR3 spells CASSLAATGGTDTQYF. The CDR3 DNA follows: TGTGCCAGCAGCTTAGCCGCTACGGGGGGCACAGATACGCAGTATTTT.